This passage covers 30 T cell receptor beta chains from one sample sequenced in a study of shared clonotypes between healthy human individuals. Data came from immunoSEQ multiplex PCR; TCRdb stores just in-frame clones and leaves some out. The table includes 800,000 to 1,200,000 clones, around 78% detected once. Specimen: memory CD4+ T cells from PBMCs. Subset meaning: CD45RA-negative fraction. The receptors derive from a man between 18 and 35 years old in good health. Some clones in this sample may be carry-over from other donors' samples.

Details on this clone: The same CDR3 also results from other DNA sequences found in this sample. V and J are TRBV9 and TRBJ1-1, with D perhaps TRBD1 (5 bases). Germline loops: CDR1 SGDLS, CDR2 YYNGEE. V gave up 0 bases and J gave up 1 base, with 7 bases separating them. The CDR3 is 14 amino acids. CDR3 in DNA: TGTGCCAGCAGCGTAGCAGGGCAGAACACTGAAGCTTTCTTT. Protein sequence: CASSVAGQNTEAFF. The variable domain in full, completed from reference TRBV9 and TRBJ1-1, reads DSGVTQTPKHLITATGQRVTLRCSPRSGDLSVYWYQQSLDQGLQFLIQYYNGEERAKGNILERFSAQQFPDLHSELNLSSLELGDSALYFCASSVAGQNTEAFFGQGTRLTVV.

Comment on this clone: One end of the junction is discordant with germline, which a read error may explain. This chain joins TRBV30 and TRBJ2-2; 7 nucleotides align to TRBD1. The CDR3 is 13 amino acids. The germline V gene has CDR1 GTSNPN and CDR2 SVGIG (reference sequence). CDR3 in DNA: TGTGCCCTTGGACAGGAGAACGCCGGGGAGCTGTTTTTT. It encodes CALGQENAGELFF. The whole variable domain, remainder taken from reference TRBV30 and TRBJ2-2, is SQTIHQWPATLVQPVGSPLSLECTVEGTSNPNLYWYRQAAGRGLQLLFYSVGIGQISSEVPQNLSASRPQDRQFILSSKKLLLSDSGFYLCALGQENAGELFFGEGSRLTVL.

This chain connects TRBV5-4 to TRBJ2-7; D gene ambiguous. Looked up from germline, CDR1 is SGHNT and CDR2 is YYREEE (reference sequence). This CDR3 spans 13 amino acids. The ends were cut back, 3 bases at V and 5 bases at J, with 12 bases in the middle. The DNA of the CDR3 is TGTGCCAGCAGCTCCGCTGTAAGGAACGAGCAGTACTTC. Its protein product is CASSSAVRNEQYF. Supplemented by reference TRBV5-4 and TRBJ2-7, the full variable domain reads ETGVTQSPTHLIKTRGQQVTLRCSSQSGHNTVSWYQQALGQGPQFIFQYYREEENGRGNFPPRFSGLQFPNYSSELNVNALELDDSALYLCASSSAVRNEQYFGPGTRLTVT.

The chain joins TRBV10-2 to TRBJ2-5, with D tentatively TRBD2 (5 bases). The CDR3 consists of 14 residues. Looked up from germline, CDR1 is WSHSY and CDR2 is SAAADI. Trimming cost V 9 bases and J 4 bases, with 18 bases left between them. Here the CDR3 DNA reads TGCGCCAGTGACCCACTAGTCTCAGGAGAGACCCAGTACTTC. As protein: CASDPLVSGETQYF.

This clone appeared once. The chain uses TRBV14 and TRBJ2-1; D unclear. Germline values: CDR1 SGHDN, CDR2 FVKESK. V lost 2 bases to trimming and J lost 9 bases, with 11 bases between them. The CDR3 is 13 amino acids. The CDR3 spells CASSQPTWGEQFF. CDR3 nucleotide sequence: TGTGCCAGCAGCCAACCGACCTGGGGTGAGCAGTTCTTC.

This chain links TRBV28 with TRBJ2-1; TRBD2 matches at 11 bases. CDR3 size: 17 residues. Germline V CDR1 and CDR2: MDHEN, SYDVKM. V was clipped by 1 base and J by 5 bases; unmatched bases: 7. CDR3 sequence reads: CASSLFTGTSGHNEQFF. The CDR3 nucleotides are TGTGCCAGCAGTTTATTCACCGGGACTAGCGGCCACAATGAGCAGTTCTTC.

CDR3 in DNA: TGTGCCAGCAGCCCCTTGGACAGGGAGCTAAACATTCAGTACTTC. This encodes CASSPLDRELNIQYF. V usage is TRBV14 and J usage is TRBJ2-4, with 8 bases matching TRBD1. Per germline, CDR1 SGHDN and CDR2 FVKESK. This CDR3 has 15 amino acids. Unmatched junction bases numbered 8, after V lost 4 bases and J lost 6 bases.

Only a few counts were recorded for this clone. The rearrangement links TRBV2 to TRBJ2-7, with TRBD1 matching over 10 bases. This CDR3 has 15 residues. Germline-derived CDR1 and CDR2 are SNHLY and FYNNEI. The V and J ends lost 4 bases and 1 base, in that order; junction bases with no gene match: 4. The chain's CDR3 is CASSGGQGNSYEQYF. The DNA for the CDR3 is TGTGCCAGCAGTGGGGGACAGGGGAATTCCTACGAGCAGTACTTC. Drawing the rest from reference TRBV2 and TRBJ2-7, the complete variable domain is EPEVTQTPSHQVTQMGQEVILRCVPISNHLYFYWYRQILGQKVEFLVSFYNNEISEKSEIFDDQFSVERPDGSNFTLKIRSTKLEDSAMYFCASSGGQGNSYEQYFGPGTRLTVT.

V usage is TRBV2 and J usage is TRBJ2-7, with 10 bases identical to TRBD2. The CDR3 loop spans 15 amino acids. Trimming at V came to 3 bases and at J to 6 bases, leaving 8 bases not matched to a gene. The germline V gene encodes CDR1 SNHLY and CDR2 FYNNEI. CDR3 residues: CASSDPGLAGVEQYF. The CDR3, as DNA: TGTGCCAGCAGTGACCCGGGGCTAGCGGGAGTCGAGCAGTACTTC.

The genes are TRBV6-5 and TRBJ2-5, with a possible D match to TRBD1 (6 bases). Trimming pared 7 bases from V and 4 bases from J, leaving 16 bases between. CDR3 length equals 14 residues. Germline V gene sequence: CDR1 MNHEY, CDR2 SVGAGI. CDR3 in amino acids: CASKFSQGGETQYF. The CDR3 DNA follows: TGTGCCAGCAAATTCTCACAGGGTGGAGAGACCCAGTACTTC.

The chain uses TRBV15 and TRBJ1-1; TRBD1 matches at 7 bases. V was clipped by 2 bases and J by 4 bases; unmatched bases: 7. The CDR3 loop spans 15 amino acids. CDR1 is LNHNV and CDR2 is YYDKDF in the germline V gene (reference sequence). In DNA, the CDR3 is TGTGCCACCAGCAGATCGACAGGGTTGGGCACTGAAGCTTTCTTT. Amino acids: CATSRSTGLGTEAFF.

The rearrangement links TRBV6-5 to TRBJ2-2; D might be TRBD1 (6 bases). The germline V and J ends were trimmed by 6 bases and 8 bases, with 16 bases remaining between them. The CDR3 length is 14 residues. Germline CDR1 and CDR2: MNHEY and SVGAGI. DNA of the CDR3: TGTGCCAGCAGAATCTTCAGGGGCCCGGGGGAGCTGTTTTTT. Encoded protein: CASRIFRGPGELFF.

CDR3 DNA: TGTGCCAGCAGTTTCGCGGGACCGCCGGTCTATGGCTACACCTTC. Amino acid sequence: CASSFAGPPVYGYTF. This sequence joins TRBV6-5 and TRBJ1-2, with a weak D call TRBD1 (5 bases). The CDR3 is 15 residues long. Trimming took 4 bases from V and 4 from J, leaving 16 bases between them. Germline loops: CDR1 MNHEY, CDR2 SVGAGI.

This clone was counted once. This chain uses TRBV7-9 with TRBJ2-7; no reliable D call. This CDR3 is built from 12 residues. CDR1 and CDR2 from the germline V gene are SEHNR and FQNEAQ (reference sequence). The ends were cut back, 6 bases at V and 0 bases at J, with 6 bases in the middle. CDR3 sequence reads: CASSWDSYEQYF. The CDR3 DNA reads TGTGCCAGCAGTTGGGACTCCTACGAGCAGTACTTC. Combining the CDR3 with reference TRBV7-9 and TRBJ2-7 gives the whole variable domain DTGVSQNPRHKITKRGQNVTFRCDPISEHNRLYWYRQTLGQGPEFLTYFQNEAQLEKSRLLSDRFSAERPKGSFSTLEIQRTEQGDSAMYLCASSWDSYEQYFGPGTRLTVT.

This clone was seen only once. The rearrangement links TRBV2 to TRBJ2-1; 9 nucleotides line up with TRBD2. Per germline, CDR1 SNHLY and CDR2 FYNNEI. The CDR3 covers 15 residues. V lost 7 bases, J lost 5 bases, and 9 bases stayed unmatched. The CDR3 coding sequence is TGTGCCAGCAAATTCGGCGGGGGGGGAGACAATGAGCAGTTCTTC. It yields the protein CASKFGGGGDNEQFF.

This sequence joins TRBV28 and TRBJ2-3; 10 bases are shared with TRBD2. The V and J ends lost 2 bases and 4 bases, in that order; junction bases with no gene match: 6. Germline lookup yields CDR1 MDHEN and CDR2 SYDVKM. CDR3 length: 16 amino acids. CDR3 DNA: TGTGCCAGCAGTTTAATAGCGGGAGGAAAAGCAGATACGCAGTATTTT. Protein: CASSLIAGGKADTQYF.

The chain uses TRBV5-4 and TRBJ1-2; D remains unclear. CDR1 and CDR2 (germline): SGHNT, YYREEE (reference sequence). This CDR3 is built from 15 residues. The V end was cut by 4 bases, the J end by 0 bases, with 13 bases between. The CDR3 nucleotides read TGTGCCAGCAGCCCCGACTCCTACCCTAACTATGGCTACACCTTC. This encodes CASSPDSYPNYGYTF.

The CDR3 DNA reads TGCGCCAGCAGTCACCGCGGGACGGTTGGAATGAACACTGAAGCTTTCTTT. Translation: CASSHRGTVGMNTEAFF. The chain has TRBV23-1 and TRBJ1-1; maybe TRBD1 (5 bases). TRBV23-1 is given ORF status, its function remaining uncertain. CDR3 length: 17 amino acids. The V end lost 3 bases, the J end lost 0 bases, and 17 bases lay between the germline ends.

The chain couples TRBV6-4 to TRBJ2-1; TRBD2 matches at 11 bases. CDR1 MRHNA and CDR2 SNTAGT come from the germline V gene. The CDR3 extends over 15 amino acids. The V and J ends lost 5 bases and 3 bases, in that order; junction bases with no gene match: 3. The CDR3 is CASSKGLAGYNEQFF. CDR3 DNA sequence: TGTGCCAGCAGTAAAGGACTAGCGGGCTACAATGAGCAGTTCTTC.

The rearrangement joins TRBV15 to TRBJ1-1; TRBD1 might be the D (5 bases). The germline gives CDR1 LNHNV, CDR2 YYDKDF (reference sequence). This CDR3 spans 15 amino acids. The ends were cut back, 3 bases at V and 1 base at J, with 12 bases in the middle. The CDR3 loop reads CATSRRGRGNTEAFF. The DNA of the CDR3 is TGTGCCACCAGCAGGAGGGGACGTGGGAACACTGAAGCTTTCTTT. The whole variable domain, remainder taken from reference TRBV15 and TRBJ1-1, is DAMVIQNPRYQVTQFGKPVTLSCSQTLNHNVMYWYQQKSSQAPKLLFHYYDKDFNNEADTPDNFQSRRPNTSFCFLDIRSPGLGDTAMYLCATSRRGRGNTEAFFGQGTRLTVV.

This chain uses TRBV27 with TRBJ2-2; 12 nucleotides align to TRBD2. J lost 4 bases, V lost 6 bases, and 6 bases had no gene match. Germline V gene data show CDR1 as MNHEY and CDR2 as SMNVEV (reference sequence). This CDR3 spans 16 amino acids. The CDR3 sequence: CASSSSGRAFTGELFF. The DNA of the CDR3 is TGTGCCAGCAGCTCTAGCGGGAGGGCCTTCACCGGGGAGCTGTTTTTT.

The chain employs TRBV7-8 and TRBJ1-4; D is unresolved. The V gene's germline CDR1 is SGHVS and CDR2 FQNEAQ. This CDR3 is 13 amino acids long. Trimming removed 4 bases from V and 1 base from J, with 4 bases in between. CDR3 region: CASSSGTNEKLFF. The CDR3 DNA reads as TGTGCCAGCAGCTCAGGAACTAATGAAAAACTGTTTTTT.

The CDR3 loop reads CASGPAGTDTQYF. CDR3 sequence (DNA): TGTGCTAGTGGCCCTGCGGGCACAGATACGCAGTATTTT. This chain joins TRBV12-5 and TRBJ2-3, with D unresolved. V was trimmed by 6 bases and J by 1 base, leaving 8 bases between them. This CDR3 is built from 13 residues. CDR1 is LGHNT, CDR2 FRNRAP, per germline.

This sequence joins TRBV28 and TRBJ2-7; TRBD1 is a possible D gene (6 bases). CDR3 length equals 12 residues. Germline loops: CDR1 MDHEN, CDR2 SYDVKM. With 3 bases removed from V and 12 bases from J, the gap between germline ends came to 15 bases. The CDR3: CASSFLRGRVYF. DNA of the CDR3: TGTGCCAGCAGTTTCCTCAGGGGTCGGGTGTACTTC.

J is TRBJ1-3 and V is TRBV28; D is possibly TRBD1 (6 bases). CDR3 length: 16 residues. V was clipped by 2 bases and J by 0 bases, with 11 bases between them. The germline CDR1 and CDR2 sequences are MDHEN and SYDVKM. The CDR3 DNA reads as TGTGCCAGCAGTTTACATGGGGGCAGCTCTGGAAACACCATATATTTT. This translates into CASSLHGGSSGNTIYF.

J is TRBJ2-7 and V is TRBV7-2, with 8 nucleotides matching TRBD1. Losses at the gene ends were 6 bases for V and 1 base for J; bases not matched to a gene: 8. The CDR3 runs 15 residues. Looked up from germline, CDR1 is SGHTA and CDR2 is FQGNSA. This CDR3 is CASSRLQGVSYEQYF. In DNA, the CDR3 is TGTGCCAGCAGTCGCTTACAGGGGGTGTCCTACGAGCAGTACTTC.

J is TRBJ2-1 and V is TRBV6-5; 7 positions match TRBD1. Germline lookup yields CDR1 MNHEY and CDR2 SVGAGI. V was clipped by 0 bases and J by 10 bases; unmatched bases: 12. The CDR3 is made up of 16 amino acids. CDR3 DNA: TGTGCCAGCAGTTACTCTCCTAGGGACAGCCCCCCGGAGCAGTTCTTC. Amino acids: CASSYSPRDSPPEQFF.

This clone was seen a handful of times. The chain carries TRBV7-2 and TRBJ2-7; D gene uncertain. Per the germline V gene, CDR1 is SGHTA and CDR2 is FQGNSA. The CDR3 extends over 13 amino acids. The germline V and J ends were trimmed by 1 base and 1 base, with 5 bases remaining between them. The CDR3, as DNA: TGTGCCAGCAGCTTAGACGGATCCTACGAGCAGTACTTC. As protein: CASSLDGSYEQYF.

The chain uses TRBV6-6 and TRBJ2-7, with D hard to call. The CDR3 consists of 12 residues. Germline V lookup: CDR1 MNHNY, CDR2 SVGAGI (reference sequence). Trimming cost V 5 bases and J 9 bases, with 14 bases left between them. The CDR3 DNA sequence: TGTGCCAGCAGTAACGTCCCCTTTAGGCAGTACTTC. Translation: CASSNVPFRQYF.

V and J are TRBV2 and TRBJ2-3, with D tentatively TRBD2 (5 bases). Trimming cost V 4 bases and J 2 bases, with 13 bases left between them. The CDR3 totals 15 residues. Germline loops: CDR1 SNHLY, CDR2 FYNNEI. CDR3 residues: CASSVEGLYTDTQYF. The CDR3 DNA reads as TGTGCCAGCAGTGTAGAGGGTCTATACACAGATACGCAGTATTTT.